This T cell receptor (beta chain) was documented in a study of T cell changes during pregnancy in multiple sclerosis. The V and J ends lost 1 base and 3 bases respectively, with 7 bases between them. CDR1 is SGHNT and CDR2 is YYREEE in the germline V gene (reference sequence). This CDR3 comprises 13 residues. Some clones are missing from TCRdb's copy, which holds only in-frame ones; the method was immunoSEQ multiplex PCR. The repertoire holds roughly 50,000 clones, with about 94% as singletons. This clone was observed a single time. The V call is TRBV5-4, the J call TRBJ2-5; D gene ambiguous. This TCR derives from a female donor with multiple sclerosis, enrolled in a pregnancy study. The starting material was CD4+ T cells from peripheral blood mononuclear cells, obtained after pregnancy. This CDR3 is CASSLNREETQYF. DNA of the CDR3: TGTGCCAGCAGCTTGAACCGGGAAGAGACCCAGTACTTC.